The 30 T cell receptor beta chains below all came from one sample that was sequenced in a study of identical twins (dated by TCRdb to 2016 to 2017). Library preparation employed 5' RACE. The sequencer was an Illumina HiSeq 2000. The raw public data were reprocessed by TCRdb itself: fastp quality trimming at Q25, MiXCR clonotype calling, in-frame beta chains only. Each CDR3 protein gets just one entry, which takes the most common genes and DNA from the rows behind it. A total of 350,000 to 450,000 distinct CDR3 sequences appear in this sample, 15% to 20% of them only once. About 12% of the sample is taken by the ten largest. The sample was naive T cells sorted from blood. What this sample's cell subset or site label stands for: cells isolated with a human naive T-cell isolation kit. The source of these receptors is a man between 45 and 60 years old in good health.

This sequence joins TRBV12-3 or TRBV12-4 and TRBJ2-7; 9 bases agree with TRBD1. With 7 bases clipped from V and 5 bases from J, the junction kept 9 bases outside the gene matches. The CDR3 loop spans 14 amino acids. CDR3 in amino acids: CASTPGQGPHEQYF. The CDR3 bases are TGTGCCAGCACCCCGGGACAGGGTCCCCACGAGCAGTACTTC.

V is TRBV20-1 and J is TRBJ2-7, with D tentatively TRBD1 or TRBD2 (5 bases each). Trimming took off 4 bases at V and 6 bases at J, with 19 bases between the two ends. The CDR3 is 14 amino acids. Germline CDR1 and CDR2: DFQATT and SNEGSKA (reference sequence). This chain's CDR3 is CSAKEPGTGPEQYF. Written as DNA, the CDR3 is TGCAGTGCTAAAGAACCTGGGACCGGGCCCGAGCAGTACTTC.

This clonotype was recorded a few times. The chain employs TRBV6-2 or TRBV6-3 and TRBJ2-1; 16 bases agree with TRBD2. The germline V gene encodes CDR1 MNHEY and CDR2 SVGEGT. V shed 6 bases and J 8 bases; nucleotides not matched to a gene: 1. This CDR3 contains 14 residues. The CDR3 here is CASRGLAGGYEQFF. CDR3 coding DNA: TGTGCCAGCAGGGGACTAGCGGGAGGGTATGAGCAGTTCTTC.

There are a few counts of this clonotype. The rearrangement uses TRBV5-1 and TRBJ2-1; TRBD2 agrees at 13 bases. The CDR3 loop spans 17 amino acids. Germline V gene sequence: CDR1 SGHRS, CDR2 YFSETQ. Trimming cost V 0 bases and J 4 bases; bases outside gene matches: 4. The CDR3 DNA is TGCGCCAGCAGCTTGGGGACTAGCGGGAGTGGTTACAATGAGCAGTTCTTC. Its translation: CASSLGTSGSGYNEQFF.

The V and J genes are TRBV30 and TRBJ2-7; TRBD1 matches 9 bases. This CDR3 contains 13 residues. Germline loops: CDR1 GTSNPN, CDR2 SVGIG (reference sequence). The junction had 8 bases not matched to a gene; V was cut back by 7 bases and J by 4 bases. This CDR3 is CAYRTGANYEQYF. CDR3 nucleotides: TGTGCCTACCGGACAGGGGCCAATTACGAGCAGTACTTC.

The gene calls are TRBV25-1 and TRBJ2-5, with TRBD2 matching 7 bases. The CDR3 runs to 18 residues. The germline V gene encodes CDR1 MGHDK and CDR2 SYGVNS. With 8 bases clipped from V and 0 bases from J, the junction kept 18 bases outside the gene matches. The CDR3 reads CASSPQWEGPEYQETQYF. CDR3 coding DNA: TGTGCCAGCTCCCCCCAGTGGGAGGGCCCAGAGTACCAAGAGACCCAGTACTTC.

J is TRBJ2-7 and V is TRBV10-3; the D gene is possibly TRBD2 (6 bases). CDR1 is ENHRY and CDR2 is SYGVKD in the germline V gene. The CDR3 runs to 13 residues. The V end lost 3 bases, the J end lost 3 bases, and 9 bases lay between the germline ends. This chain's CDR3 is CAISESGDYEQYF. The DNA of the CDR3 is TGTGCCATCAGTGAATCGGGGGACTACGAGCAGTACTTC.

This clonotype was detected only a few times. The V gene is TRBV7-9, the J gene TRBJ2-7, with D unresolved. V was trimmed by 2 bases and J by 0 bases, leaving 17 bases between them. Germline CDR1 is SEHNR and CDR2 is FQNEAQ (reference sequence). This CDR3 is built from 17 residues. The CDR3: CASSLFTGGASSYEQYF. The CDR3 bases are TGTGCCAGCAGCTTATTCACGGGCGGAGCAAGCTCCTACGAGCAGTACTTC.

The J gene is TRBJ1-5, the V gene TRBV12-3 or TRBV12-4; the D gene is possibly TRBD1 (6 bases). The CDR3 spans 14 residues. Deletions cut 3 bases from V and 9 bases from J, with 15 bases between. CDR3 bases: TGTGCCAGCAGTTTCCAGGGGCTTTTCATGCCCCAGCATTTT. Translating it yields CASSFQGLFMPQHF.

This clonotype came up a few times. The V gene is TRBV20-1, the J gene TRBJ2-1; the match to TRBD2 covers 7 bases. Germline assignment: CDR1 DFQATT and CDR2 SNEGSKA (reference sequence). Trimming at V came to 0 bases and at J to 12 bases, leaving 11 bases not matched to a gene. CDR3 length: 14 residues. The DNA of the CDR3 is TGCAGTGCTAGAGATCCCAGACTAGCCCGCGGGCAGTTCTTC. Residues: CSARDPRLARGQFF.

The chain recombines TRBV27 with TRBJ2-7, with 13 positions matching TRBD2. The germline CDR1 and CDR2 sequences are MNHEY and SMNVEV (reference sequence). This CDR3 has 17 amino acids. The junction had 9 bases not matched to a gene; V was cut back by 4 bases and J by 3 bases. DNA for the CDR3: TGTGCCAGCAGTTCTCCGACGGGACTAGCGGGACTCTACGAGCAGTACTTC. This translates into CASSSPTGLAGLYEQYF.

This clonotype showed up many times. CDR3 coding DNA: TGTGCCAGCAGCCTTCCGGGACAGGGGAGGAGCACTGAAGCTTTCTTT. As protein: CASSLPGQGRSTEAFF. The V call is TRBV5-4, the J call TRBJ1-1; TRBD1 matches at 10 bases. CDR1 is SGHNT, CDR2 YYREEE, per germline (reference sequence). The CDR3 is made up of 16 amino acids. V dropped 4 bases and J dropped 4; count of bases not matched to a gene: 10.

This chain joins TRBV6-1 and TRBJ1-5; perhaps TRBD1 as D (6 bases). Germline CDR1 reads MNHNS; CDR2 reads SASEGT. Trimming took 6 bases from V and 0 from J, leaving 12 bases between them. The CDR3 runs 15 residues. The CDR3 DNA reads TGTGCCAGCAGGCTTACAGGGACTAGCAATCAGCCCCAGCATTTT. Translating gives CASRLTGTSNQPQHF.

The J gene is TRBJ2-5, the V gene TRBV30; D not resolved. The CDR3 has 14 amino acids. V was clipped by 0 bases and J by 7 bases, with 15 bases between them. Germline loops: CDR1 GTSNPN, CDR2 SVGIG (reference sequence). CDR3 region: CAWSVAIQPGTQYF. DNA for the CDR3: TGTGCCTGGAGTGTTGCCATCCAACCAGGGACCCAGTACTTC.

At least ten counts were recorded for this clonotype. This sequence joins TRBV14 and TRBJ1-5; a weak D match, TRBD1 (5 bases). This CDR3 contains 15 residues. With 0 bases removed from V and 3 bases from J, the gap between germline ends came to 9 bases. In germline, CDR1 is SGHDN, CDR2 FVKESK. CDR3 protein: CASSQDAGTNQPQHF. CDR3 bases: TGTGCCAGCAGCCAAGATGCGGGGACCAATCAGCCCCAGCATTTT.

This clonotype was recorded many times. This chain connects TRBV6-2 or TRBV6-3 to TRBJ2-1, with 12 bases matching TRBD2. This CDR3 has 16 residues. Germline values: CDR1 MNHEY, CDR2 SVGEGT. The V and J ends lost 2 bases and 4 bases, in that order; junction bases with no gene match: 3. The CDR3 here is CASSYATSGSYNEQFF. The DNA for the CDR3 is TGTGCCAGCAGTTACGCGACTAGCGGGAGTTACAATGAGCAGTTCTTC.

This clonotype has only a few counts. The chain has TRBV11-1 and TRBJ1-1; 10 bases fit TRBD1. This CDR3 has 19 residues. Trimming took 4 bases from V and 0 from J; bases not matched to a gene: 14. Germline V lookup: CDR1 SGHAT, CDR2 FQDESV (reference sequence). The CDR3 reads CASSSVRDRGPPVNTEAFF. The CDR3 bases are TGTGCCAGCAGCTCGGTCCGGGACAGGGGTCCTCCTGTGAACACTGAAGCTTTCTTT.

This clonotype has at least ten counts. CDR3 nucleotide sequence: TGCAGCGTTGAACCGCGGGCCTCCTACAATGAGCAGTTCTTC. It yields the protein CSVEPRASYNEQFF. This chain links TRBV29-1 with TRBJ2-1, with D possibly matching TRBD2 (5 bases). The V gene's germline CDR1 is SQVTM and CDR2 ANQGSEA. V was shortened by 2 bases and J by 0 bases, with 8 bases between the two germline ends. The CDR3 loop spans 14 amino acids.

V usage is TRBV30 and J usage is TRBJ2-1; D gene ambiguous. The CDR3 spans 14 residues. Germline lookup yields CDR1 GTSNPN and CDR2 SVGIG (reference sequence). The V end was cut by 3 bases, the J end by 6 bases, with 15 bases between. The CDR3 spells CAWRGSSVANEQFF. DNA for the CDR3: TGTGCCTGGAGAGGGTCGTCGGTGGCCAATGAGCAGTTCTTC.

The CDR3 bases are TGCAGTGCTAGAACAGGGGGACGAATGTACACTGAAGCTTTCTTT. Residues: CSARTGGRMYTEAFF. The chain recombines TRBV20-1 with TRBJ1-1, with 8 positions matching TRBD1. Losses at the gene ends were 2 bases for V and 3 bases for J; bases not matched to a gene: 8. The CDR3 totals 15 residues. Per the germline V gene, CDR1 is DFQATT and CDR2 is SNEGSKA (reference sequence).

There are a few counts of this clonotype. Here the CDR3 DNA reads TGCGCCAGCAAGGCCTTATTCACAGATACGCAGTATTTT. This translates into CASKALFTDTQYF. The gene calls are TRBV5-1 and TRBJ2-3; D is undetermined. The V end was cut by 6 bases, the J end by 2 bases, with 10 bases between. The CDR3 is 13 amino acids. CDR1 and CDR2 from the germline V gene are SGHRS and YFSETQ.

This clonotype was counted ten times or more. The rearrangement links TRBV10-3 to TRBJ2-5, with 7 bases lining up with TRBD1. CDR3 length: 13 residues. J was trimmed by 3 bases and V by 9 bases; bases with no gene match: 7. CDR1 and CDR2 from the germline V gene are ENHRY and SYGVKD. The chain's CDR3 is CAIRTGGEETQYF. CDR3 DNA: TGTGCCATTCGGACAGGCGGAGAAGAGACCCAGTACTTC.

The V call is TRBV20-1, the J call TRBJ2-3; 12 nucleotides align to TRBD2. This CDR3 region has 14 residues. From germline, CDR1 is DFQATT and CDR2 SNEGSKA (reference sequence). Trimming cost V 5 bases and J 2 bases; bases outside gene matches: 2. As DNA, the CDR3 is TGCAGTGCTCCTAGCGGGGGGGCCACAGATACGCAGTATTTT. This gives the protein CSAPSGGATDTQYF.

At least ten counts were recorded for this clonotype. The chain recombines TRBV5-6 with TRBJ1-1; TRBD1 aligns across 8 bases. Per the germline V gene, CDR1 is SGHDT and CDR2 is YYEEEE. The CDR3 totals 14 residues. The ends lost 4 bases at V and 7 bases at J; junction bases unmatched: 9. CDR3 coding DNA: TGTGCCAGCAGCCAGACAGGGGATCTGGGTGAAGCTTTCTTT. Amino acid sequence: CASSQTGDLGEAFF.

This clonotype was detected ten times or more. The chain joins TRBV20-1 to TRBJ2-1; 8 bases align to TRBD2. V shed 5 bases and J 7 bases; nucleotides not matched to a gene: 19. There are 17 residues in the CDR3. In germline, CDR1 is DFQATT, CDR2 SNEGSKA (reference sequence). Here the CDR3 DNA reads TGCAGTGCTTTGACTAGCGAGACCTCCTACCGTAGTAATGAGCAGTTCTTC. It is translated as CSALTSETSYRSNEQFF.

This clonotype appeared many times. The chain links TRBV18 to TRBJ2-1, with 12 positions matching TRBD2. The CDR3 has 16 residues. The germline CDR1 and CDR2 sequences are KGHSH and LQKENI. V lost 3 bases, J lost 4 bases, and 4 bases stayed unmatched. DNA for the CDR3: TGTGCCAGCTCACCCGGGACTAGCGGGCTTTACAATGAGCAGTTCTTC. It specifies CASSPGTSGLYNEQFF.

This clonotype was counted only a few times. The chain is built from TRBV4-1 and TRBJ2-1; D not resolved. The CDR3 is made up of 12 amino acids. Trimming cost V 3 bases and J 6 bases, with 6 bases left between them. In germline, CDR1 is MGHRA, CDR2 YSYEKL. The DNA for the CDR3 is TGCGCCAGCAGCCAGGCCTTCAATGAGCAGTTCTTC. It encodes CASSQAFNEQFF.

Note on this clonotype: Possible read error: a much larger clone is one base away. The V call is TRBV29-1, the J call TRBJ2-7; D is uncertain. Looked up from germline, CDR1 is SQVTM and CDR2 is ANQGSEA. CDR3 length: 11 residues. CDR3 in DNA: TGCGGCGTTGATCTATTTGACGAGCAGTACTTC. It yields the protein CGVDLFDEQYF.

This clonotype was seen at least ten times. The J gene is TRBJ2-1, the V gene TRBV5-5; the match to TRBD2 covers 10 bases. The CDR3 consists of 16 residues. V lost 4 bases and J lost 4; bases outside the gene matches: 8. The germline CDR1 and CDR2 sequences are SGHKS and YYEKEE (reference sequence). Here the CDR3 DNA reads TGTGCCAGCAGCCCGGGTCTAGCGGGAGTTTACAATGAGCAGTTCTTC. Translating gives CASSPGLAGVYNEQFF.

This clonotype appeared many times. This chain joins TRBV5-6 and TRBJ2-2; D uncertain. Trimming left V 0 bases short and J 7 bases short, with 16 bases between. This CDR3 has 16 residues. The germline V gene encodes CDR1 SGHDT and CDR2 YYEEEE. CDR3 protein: CASSLVNGPVRGELFF. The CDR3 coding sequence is TGTGCCAGCAGCTTGGTGAATGGGCCTGTTCGCGGGGAGCTGTTTTTT.